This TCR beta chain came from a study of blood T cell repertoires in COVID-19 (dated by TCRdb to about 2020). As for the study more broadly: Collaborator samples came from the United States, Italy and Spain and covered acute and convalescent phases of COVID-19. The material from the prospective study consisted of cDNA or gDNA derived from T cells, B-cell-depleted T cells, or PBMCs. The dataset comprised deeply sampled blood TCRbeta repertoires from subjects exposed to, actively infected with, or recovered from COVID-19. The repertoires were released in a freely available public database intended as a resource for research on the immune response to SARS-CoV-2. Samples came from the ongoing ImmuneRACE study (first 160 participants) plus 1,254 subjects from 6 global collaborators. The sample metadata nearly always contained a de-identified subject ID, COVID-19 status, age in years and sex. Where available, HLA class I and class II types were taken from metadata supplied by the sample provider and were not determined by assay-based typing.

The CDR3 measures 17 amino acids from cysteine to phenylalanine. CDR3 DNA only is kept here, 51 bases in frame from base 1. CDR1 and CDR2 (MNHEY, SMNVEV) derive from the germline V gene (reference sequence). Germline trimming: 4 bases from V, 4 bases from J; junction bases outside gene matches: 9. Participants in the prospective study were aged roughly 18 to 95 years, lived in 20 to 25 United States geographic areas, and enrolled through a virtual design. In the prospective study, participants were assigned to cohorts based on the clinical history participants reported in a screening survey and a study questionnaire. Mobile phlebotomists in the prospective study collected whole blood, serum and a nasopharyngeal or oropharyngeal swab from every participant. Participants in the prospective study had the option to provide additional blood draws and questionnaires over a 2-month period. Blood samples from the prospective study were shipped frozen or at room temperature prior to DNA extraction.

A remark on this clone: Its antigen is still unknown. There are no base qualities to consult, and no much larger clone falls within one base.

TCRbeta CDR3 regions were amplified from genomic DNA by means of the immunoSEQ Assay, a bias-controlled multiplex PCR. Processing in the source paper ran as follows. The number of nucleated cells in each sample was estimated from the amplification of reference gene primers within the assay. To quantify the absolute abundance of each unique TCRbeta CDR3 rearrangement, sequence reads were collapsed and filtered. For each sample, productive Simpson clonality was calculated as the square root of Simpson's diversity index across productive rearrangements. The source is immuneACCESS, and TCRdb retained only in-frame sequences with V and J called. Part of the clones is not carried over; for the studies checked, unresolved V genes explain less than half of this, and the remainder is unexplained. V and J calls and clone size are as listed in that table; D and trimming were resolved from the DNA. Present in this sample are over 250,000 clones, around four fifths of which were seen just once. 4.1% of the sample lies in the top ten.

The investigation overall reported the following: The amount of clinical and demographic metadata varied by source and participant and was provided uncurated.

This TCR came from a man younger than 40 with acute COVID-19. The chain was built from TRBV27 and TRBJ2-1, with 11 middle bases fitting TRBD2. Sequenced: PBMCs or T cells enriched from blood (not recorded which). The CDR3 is CASSSILAGGRYNEQFF. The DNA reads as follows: TGTGCCAGCAGTTCTATCCTAGCGGGAGGTCGTTACAATGAGCAGTTCTTC.